This T cell receptor (beta chain) derives from a study of human T cells and chemical hapten exposure. From the RACE reads, TCRdb called clonotypes with MiXCR, one entry per CDR3 protein. The data show around 99,000 distinct CDR3 sequences, roughly 11% seen once. The time point denotes: patch test 2, 6 weeks after DPC sensitization. This sample's treatment: therapeutic diphenylcyclopropenone sensitization with weekly scalp DPC. Every donor had alopecia and was 18 to 70 years old; all were suitable for DPC. This clonotype was picked up a small number of times. The V gene lost 7 bases and the J gene lost 7 bases, with 19 bases spanning the gap. This CDR3 region has 14 residues. Germline loops: CDR1 SGHNT, CDR2 YENEEA.

This rearrangement joins TRBV11-3 to TRBJ1-1; D may be TRBD1 (5 bases). The sequence derives from a man aged 35-49 years with alopecia areata. Some clones in this sample may be carry-over from other donors' samples. The sequencing here drew on whole blood, taken in connection with sensitization to the hapten diphenylcyclopropenone (DPC). CDR3 in DNA: TGTGCCAGCACCGTGTCTGGGGGTTTAGATGAAGCTTTCTTT. Protein product: CASTVSGGLDEAFF.